This T cell receptor (beta chain) was observed in a study of cytotoxic CD8 clonotypes in ibrutinib-treated CLL. Study overall: After a median of about 70 months, some 15 patients stayed remitted and some twelve progressed; responses had been partial in about 24 and complete in 2. Samples had a mean of 255,043 productive templates and more than 85,000 productive rearrangements.

Study-level results: Treatment left the uncommon public clonotypes either contracted or stable in frequency. Sampling schedules were unmatched across sustained-remission and progressing patients.

Trimming stripped 4 bases from V and 6 bases from J, with 22 bases between. The CDR3 is 17 residues long. Germline V lookup: CDR1 ENHRY, CDR2 SYGVKD. The table came from immunoSEQ multiplex PCR; TCRdb's copy has only in-frame clones and leaves some out. This sample carries fewer than 35,000 clones, around 85% of them seen once, and the ten largest clones take about 8%. In the case of this clone: Its antigen remains unidentified.

The V call is TRBV10-3, the J call TRBJ2-1, with a weak D call TRBD1 (7 bases). This receptor was taken from a human donor with chronic lymphocytic leukemia. The source was PBMCs, collected after 24 months of ibrutinib treatment. The CDR3 spells CAISGEVLAGGSNEQFF. The CDR3 bases are TGTGCCATCAGTGGAGAGGTGCTAGCAGGGGGGTCCAATGAGCAGTTCTTC.